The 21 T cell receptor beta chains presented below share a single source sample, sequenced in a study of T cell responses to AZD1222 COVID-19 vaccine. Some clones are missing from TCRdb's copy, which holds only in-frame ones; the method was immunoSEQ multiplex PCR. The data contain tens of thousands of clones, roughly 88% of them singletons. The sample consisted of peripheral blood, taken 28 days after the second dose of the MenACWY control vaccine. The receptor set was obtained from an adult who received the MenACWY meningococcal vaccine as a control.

The DNA of the CDR3 is TGTGCCATCAGTGAGTCGAGGGAGAGCTCCTACAATGAGCAGTTCTTC. Translating it yields CAISESRESSYNEQFF. The V gene is TRBV10-3, the J gene TRBJ2-1, with D perhaps matching TRBD2 (5 bases). The CDR3 totals 16 residues. V lost 0 bases and J lost 0, with 9 bases in between. The germline CDR1 and CDR2 sequences are ENHRY and SYGVKD.

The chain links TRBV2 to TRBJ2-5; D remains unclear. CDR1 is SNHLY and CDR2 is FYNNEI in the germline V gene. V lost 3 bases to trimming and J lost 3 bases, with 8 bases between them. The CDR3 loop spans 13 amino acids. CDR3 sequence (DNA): TGTGCCAGCAGTGAGTGGAAGAAAGAGACCCAGTACTTC. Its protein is CASSEWKKETQYF.

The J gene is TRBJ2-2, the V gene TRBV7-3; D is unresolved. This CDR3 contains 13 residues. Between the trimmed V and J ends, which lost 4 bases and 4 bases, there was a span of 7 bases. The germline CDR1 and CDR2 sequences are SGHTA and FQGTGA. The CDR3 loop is CASSSTGTGELFF. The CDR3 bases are TGTGCCAGCAGCTCCACGGGCACCGGGGAGCTGTTTTTT.

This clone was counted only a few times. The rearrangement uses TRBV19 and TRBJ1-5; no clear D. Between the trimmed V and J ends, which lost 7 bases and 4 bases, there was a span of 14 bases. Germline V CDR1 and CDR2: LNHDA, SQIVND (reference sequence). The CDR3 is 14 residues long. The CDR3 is CASTTPEWNQPQHF. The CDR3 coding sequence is TGTGCCAGTACCACCCCAGAATGGAATCAGCCCCAGCATTTT.

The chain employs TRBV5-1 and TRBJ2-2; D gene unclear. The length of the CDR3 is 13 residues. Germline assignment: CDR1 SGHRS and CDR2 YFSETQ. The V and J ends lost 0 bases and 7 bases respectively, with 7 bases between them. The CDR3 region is CASSLDGYGELFF. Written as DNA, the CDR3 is TGCGCCAGCAGCTTGGACGGGTACGGGGAGCTGTTTTTT.

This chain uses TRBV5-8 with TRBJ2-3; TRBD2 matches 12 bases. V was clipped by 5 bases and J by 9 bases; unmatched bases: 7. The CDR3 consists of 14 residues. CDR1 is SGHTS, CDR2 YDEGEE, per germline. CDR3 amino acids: CASSWSLAGGTQYF. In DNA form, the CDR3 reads TGTGCCAGCAGTTGGTCACTAGCGGGAGGAACGCAGTATTTT.

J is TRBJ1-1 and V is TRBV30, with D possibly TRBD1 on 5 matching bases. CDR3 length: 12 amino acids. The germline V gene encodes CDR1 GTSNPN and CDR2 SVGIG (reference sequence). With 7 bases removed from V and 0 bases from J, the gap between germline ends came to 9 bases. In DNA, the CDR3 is TGTGCCTTAGACAGCATGAACACTGAAGCTTTCTTT. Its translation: CALDSMNTEAFF.

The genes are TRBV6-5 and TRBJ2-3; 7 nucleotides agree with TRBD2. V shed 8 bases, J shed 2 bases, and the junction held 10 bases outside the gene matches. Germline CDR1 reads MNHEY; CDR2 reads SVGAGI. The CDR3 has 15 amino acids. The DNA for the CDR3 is TGTGCCAGCGCCCGGGAGGCCGGGGCCACAGATACGCAGTATTTT. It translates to CASAREAGATDTQYF.

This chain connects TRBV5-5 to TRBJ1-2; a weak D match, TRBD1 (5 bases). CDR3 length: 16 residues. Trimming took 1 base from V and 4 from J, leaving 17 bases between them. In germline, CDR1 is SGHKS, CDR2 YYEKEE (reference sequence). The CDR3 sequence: CASSLSGTERIYGYTF. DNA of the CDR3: TGTGCCAGCAGCTTGAGCGGGACCGAAAGGATCTATGGCTACACCTTC.

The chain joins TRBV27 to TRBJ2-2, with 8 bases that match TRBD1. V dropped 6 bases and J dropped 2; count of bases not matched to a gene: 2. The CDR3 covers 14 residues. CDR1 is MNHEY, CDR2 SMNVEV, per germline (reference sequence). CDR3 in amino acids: CASRGQGNTGELFF. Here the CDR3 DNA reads TGTGCCAGCAGAGGACAGGGAAACACCGGGGAGCTGTTTTTT.

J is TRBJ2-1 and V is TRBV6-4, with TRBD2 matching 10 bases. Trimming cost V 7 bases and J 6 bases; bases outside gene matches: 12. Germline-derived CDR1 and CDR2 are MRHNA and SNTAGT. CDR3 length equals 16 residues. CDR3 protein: CASTEPRGTSVNEQFF. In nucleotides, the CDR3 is TGTGCCAGCACTGAACCCAGGGGGACTAGCGTCAATGAGCAGTTCTTC.

CDR3 nucleotides: TGTGCCAGCGGAGGGGGCTCGGGTGAAAAACTGTTTTTT. Translation gives CASGGGSGEKLFF. The chain couples TRBV28 to TRBJ1-4; 7 bases line up with TRBD1. The V and J ends lost 8 bases and 7 bases, in that order; junction bases with no gene match: 7. This CDR3 is 13 amino acids long. Germline loops: CDR1 MDHEN, CDR2 SYDVKM.

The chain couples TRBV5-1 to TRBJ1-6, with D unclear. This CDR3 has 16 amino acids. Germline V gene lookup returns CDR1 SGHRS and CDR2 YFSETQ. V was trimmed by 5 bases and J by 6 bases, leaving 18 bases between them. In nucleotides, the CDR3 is TGCGCCAGCAGTTTAGGTTCCTCAGAGATTAATTCACCCCTCCACTTT. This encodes CASSLGSSEINSPLHF.

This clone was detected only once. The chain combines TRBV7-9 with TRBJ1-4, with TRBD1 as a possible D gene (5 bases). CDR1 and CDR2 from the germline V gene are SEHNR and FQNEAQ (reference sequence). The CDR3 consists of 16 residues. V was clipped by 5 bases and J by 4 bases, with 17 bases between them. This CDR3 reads CASSRLGGFGNEKLFF. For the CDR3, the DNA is TGTGCCAGCAGCCGCTTGGGGGGGTTCGGTAATGAAAAACTGTTTTTT.

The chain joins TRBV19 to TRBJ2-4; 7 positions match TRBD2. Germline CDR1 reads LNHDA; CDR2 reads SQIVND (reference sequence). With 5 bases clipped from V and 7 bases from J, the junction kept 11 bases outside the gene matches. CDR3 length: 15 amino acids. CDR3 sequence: CASSYGGGPGNIQYF. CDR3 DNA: TGTGCCAGTAGTTATGGGGGAGGGCCGGGTAACATTCAGTACTTC.

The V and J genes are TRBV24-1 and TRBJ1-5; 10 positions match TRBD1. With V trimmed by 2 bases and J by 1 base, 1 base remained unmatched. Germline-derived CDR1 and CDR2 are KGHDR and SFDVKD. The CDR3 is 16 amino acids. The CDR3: CATSDSDRGSNQPQHF. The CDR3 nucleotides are TGTGCCACCAGTGATTCGGACAGGGGGAGCAATCAGCCCCAGCATTTT.

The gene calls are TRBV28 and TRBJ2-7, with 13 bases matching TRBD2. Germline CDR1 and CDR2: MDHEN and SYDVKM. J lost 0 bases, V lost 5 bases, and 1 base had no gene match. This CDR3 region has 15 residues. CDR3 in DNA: TGTGCCAGCAGTCGACTAGCGGGGGGCTCCTACGAGCAGTACTTC. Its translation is CASSRLAGGSYEQYF.

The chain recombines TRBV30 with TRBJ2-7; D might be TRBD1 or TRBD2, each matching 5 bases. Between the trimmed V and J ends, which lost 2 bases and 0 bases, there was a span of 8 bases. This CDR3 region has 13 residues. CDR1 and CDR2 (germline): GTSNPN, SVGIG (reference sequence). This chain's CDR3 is CAWSRGRSYEQYF. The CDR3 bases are TGTGCCTGGAGTCGGGGACGCTCCTACGAGCAGTACTTC.

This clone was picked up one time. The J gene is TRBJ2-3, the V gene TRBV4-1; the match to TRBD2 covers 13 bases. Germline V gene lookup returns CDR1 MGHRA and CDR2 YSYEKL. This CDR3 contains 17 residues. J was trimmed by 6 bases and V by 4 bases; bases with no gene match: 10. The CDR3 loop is CASSRDTSGRAMDTQYF. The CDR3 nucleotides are TGCGCCAGCAGCCGGGATACTAGCGGGAGGGCCATGGATACGCAGTATTTT.

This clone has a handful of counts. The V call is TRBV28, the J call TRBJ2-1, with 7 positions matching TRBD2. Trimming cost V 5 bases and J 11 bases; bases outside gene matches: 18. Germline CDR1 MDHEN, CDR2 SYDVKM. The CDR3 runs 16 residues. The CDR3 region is CASSPLRGGRVGKQFF. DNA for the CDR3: TGTGCCAGCAGTCCACTCCGTGGGGGGAGGGTTGGTAAGCAGTTCTTC.

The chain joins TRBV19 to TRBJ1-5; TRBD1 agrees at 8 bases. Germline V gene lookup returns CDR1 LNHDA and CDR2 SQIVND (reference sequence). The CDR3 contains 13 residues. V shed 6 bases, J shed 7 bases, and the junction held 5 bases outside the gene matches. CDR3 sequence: CASRDRARQPQHF. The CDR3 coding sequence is TGTGCCAGTAGGGACAGGGCTCGGCAGCCCCAGCATTTT.